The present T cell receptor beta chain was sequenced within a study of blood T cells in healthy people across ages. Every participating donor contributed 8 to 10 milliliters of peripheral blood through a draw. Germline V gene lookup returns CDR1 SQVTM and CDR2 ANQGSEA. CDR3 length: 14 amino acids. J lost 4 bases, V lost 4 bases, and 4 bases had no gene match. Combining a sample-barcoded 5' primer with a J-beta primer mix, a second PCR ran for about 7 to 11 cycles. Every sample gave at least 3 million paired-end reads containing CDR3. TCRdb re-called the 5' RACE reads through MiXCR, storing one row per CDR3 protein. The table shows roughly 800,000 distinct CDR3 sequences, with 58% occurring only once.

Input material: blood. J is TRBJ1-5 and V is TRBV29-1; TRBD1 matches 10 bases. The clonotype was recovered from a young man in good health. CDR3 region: CSVVDRGLNQPQHF. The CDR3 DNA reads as TGCAGCGTTGTTGACAGGGGGCTGAATCAGCCCCAGCATTTT.